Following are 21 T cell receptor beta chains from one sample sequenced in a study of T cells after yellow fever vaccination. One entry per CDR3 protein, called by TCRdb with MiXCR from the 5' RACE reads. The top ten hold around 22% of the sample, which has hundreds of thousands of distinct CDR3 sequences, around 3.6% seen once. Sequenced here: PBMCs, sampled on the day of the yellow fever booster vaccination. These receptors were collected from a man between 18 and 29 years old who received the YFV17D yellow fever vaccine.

CDR3 in DNA: TGCGCCAGCAGCCAAGATAGGCTAGCGGGTCGCACAGATACGCAGTATTTT. This translates into CASSQDRLAGRTDTQYF. The chain combines TRBV4-3 with TRBJ2-3, with 8 bases identical to TRBD2. V was pared by 0 bases and J by 1 base, with 6 bases of the junction left unmatched. Germline V lookup: CDR1 LGHNA, CDR2 YSLEER. The CDR3 has 17 amino acids.

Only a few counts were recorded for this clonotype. This CDR3 is CASSIDPMYNEQFF. CDR3 coding DNA: TGTGCCAGTAGTATAGACCCCATGTACAATGAGCAGTTCTTC. This chain uses TRBV19 with TRBJ2-1; D unclear. There are 14 residues in the CDR3. V was shortened by 0 bases and J by 4 bases, with 7 bases between the two germline ends. Germline V CDR1 and CDR2: LNHDA, SQIVND (reference sequence).

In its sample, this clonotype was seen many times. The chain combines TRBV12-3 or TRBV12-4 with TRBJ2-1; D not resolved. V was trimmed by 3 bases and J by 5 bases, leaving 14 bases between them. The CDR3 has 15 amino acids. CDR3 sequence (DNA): TGTGCCAGCAGTTTCCGAGCGCTCACGGACAATGAGCAGTTCTTC. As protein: CASSFRALTDNEQFF.

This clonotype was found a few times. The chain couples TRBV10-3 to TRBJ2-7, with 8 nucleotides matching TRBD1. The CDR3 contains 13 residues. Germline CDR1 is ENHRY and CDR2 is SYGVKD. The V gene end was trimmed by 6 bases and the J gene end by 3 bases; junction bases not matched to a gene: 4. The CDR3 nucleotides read TGTGCCATCAGGGACAGGGAGGACTACGAGCAGTACGTC. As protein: CAIRDREDYEQYV.

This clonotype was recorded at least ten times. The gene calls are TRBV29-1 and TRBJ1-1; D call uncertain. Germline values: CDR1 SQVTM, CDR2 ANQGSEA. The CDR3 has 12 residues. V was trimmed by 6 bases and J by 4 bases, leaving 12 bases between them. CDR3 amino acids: CSVLTVPTEAFF. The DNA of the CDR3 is TGCAGCGTGCTCACAGTTCCCACTGAAGCTTTCTTT.

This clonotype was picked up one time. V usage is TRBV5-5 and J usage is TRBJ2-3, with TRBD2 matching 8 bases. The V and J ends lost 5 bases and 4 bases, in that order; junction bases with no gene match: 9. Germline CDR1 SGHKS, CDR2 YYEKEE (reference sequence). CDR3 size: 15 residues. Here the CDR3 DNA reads TGTGCCAGCAGTTTTTTAGCGGGGTCGGCAGATACGCAGTATTTT. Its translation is CASSFLAGSADTQYF.

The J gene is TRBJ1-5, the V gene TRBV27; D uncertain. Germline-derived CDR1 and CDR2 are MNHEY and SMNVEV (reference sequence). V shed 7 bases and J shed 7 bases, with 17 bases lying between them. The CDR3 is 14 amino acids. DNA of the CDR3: TGTGCCAGCACCCGTCGGGGTGGGAAGCAGCCCCAGCATTTT. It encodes CASTRRGGKQPQHF.

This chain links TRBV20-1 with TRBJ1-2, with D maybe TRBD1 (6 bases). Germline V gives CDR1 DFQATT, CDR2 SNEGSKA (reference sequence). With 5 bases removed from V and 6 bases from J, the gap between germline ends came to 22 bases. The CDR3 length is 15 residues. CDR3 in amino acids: CSALLRGARLHGYTF. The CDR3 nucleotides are TGCAGTGCTTTGCTCCGGGGGGCACGATTACATGGCTACACCTTC.

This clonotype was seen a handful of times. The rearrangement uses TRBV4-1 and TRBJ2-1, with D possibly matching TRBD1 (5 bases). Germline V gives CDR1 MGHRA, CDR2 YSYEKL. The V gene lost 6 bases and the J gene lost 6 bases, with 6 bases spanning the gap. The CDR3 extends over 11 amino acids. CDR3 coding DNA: TGCGCCAGCAGAGGGGCCAATGAGCAGTTCTTC. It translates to CASRGANEQFF.

CDR3 nucleotides: TGTGCCAGCAGCCCACCCGTTACCTTTAGCGGAGAAAAAGTTAATGAGCAGTTCTTC. Amino acid sequence: CASSPPVTFSGEKVNEQFF. V and J are TRBV7-9 and TRBJ2-1, with D possibly TRBD2 on 6 matching bases. Germline V gives CDR1 SEHNR, CDR2 FQNEAQ (reference sequence). The CDR3 loop spans 19 amino acids. Trimming took off 5 bases at V and 7 bases at J, with 30 bases between the two ends.

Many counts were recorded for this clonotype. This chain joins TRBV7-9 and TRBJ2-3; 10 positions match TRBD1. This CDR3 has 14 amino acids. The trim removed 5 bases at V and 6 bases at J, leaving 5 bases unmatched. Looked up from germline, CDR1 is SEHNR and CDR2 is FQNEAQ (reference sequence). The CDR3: CASSRQGAGDTQYF. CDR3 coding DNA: TGTGCCAGCAGCCGACAGGGGGCTGGTGATACGCAGTATTTT.

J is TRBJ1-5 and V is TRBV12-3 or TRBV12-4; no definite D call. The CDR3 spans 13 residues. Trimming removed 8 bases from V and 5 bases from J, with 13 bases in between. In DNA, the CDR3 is TGTGCCAGCCGCCGGAGGGCGGATCAGCCCCAGCATTTT. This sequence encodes CASRRRADQPQHF.

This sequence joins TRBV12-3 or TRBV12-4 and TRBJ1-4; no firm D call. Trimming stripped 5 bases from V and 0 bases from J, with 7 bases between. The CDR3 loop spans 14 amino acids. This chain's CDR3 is CASSLRATNEKLFF. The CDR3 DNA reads TGTGCCAGCAGTCTAAGGGCAACTAATGAAAAACTGTTTTTT.

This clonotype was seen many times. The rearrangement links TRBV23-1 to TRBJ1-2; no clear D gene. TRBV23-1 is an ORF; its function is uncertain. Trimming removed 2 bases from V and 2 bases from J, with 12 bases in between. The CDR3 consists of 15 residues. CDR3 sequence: CASSQKVLDNYGYTF. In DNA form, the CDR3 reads TGCGCCAGCAGTCAAAAGGTCCTAGACAACTATGGCTACACCTTC.

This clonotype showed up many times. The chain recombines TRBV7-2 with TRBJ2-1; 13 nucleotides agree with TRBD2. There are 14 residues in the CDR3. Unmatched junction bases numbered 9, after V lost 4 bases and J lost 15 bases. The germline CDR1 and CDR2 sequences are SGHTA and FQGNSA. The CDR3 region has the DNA TGTGCCAGCAGCTCGGGACTAGCGGGGACCCCTGCGTTCTTC. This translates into CASSSGLAGTPAFF. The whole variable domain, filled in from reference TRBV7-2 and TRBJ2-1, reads GAGVSQSPSNKVTEKGKDVELRCDPISGHTALYWYRQSLGQGLEFLIYFQGNSAPDKSGLPSDRFSAERTGGSVSTLTIQRTQQEDSAVYLCASSSGLAGTPAFFGPGTRLTVL.

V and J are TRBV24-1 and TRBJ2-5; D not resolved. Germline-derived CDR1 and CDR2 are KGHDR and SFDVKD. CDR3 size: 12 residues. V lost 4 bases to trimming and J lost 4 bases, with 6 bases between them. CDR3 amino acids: CATSERGETQYF. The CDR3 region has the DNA TGTGCCACCAGTGAGAGAGGAGAGACCCAGTACTTC.

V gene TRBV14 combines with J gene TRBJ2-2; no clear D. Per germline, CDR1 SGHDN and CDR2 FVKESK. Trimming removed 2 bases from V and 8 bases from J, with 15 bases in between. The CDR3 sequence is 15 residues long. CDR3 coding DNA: TGTGCCAGCAGCCAACTCCGGCCCCGACTGGGGGAGCTGTTTTTT. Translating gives CASSQLRPRLGELFF.

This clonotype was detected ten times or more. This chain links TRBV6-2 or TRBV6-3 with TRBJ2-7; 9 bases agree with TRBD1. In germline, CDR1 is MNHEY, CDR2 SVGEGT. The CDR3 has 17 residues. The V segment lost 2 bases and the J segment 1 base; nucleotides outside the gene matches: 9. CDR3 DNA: TGTGCCAGCAGTTACCCAACAGGGGGCGAGAGGTCCTACGAGCAGTACTTC. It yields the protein CASSYPTGGERSYEQYF.

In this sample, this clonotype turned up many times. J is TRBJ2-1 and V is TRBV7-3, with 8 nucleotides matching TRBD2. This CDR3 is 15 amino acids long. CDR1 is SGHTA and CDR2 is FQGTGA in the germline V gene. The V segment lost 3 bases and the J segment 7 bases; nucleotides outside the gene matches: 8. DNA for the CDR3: TGTGCCAGCAGCTTCCCGGGGACTAGGGAAAATGAGCAGTTCTTC. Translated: CASSFPGTRENEQFF. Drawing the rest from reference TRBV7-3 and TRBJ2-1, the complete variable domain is GAGVSQTPSNKVTEKGKYVELRCDPISGHTALYWYRQSLGQGPEFLIYFQGTGAADDSGLPNDRFFAVRPEGSVSTLKIQRTERGDSAVYLCASSFPGTRENEQFFGPGTRLTVL.

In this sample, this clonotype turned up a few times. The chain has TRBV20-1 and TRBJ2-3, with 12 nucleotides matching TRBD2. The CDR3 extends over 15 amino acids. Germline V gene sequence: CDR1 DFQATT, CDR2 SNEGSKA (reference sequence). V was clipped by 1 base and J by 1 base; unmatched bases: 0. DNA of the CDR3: TGCAGTGCTAGAGGACTAGCGGGGGGCACAGATACGCAGTATTTT. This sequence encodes CSARGLAGGTDTQYF.

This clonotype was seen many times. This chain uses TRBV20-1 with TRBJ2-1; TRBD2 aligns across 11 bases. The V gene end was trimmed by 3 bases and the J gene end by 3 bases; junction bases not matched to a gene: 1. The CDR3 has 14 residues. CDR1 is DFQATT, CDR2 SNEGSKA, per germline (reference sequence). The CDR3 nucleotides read TGCAGTGCTAGGACTAGCGGGGACTACAATGAGCAGTTCTTC. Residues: CSARTSGDYNEQFF.